The next 10 T cell receptor beta chains were all read from a single sample in a study of blood T cell repertoires in COVID-19. Libraries were prepared by immunoSEQ multiplex PCR; TCRdb keeps only in-frame clonotypes and omits some of them. Counted here are about 200,000 clones, approximately 80% occurring once; the ten biggest clones make up 0.85% to 0.95%. The sample taken for sequencing was peripheral blood. Receptors were obtained from a man in his sixties with COVID-19, enrolled during active disease.

V usage is TRBV29-1 and J usage is TRBJ2-1; 7 bases line up with TRBD1. Germline loops: CDR1 SQVTM, CDR2 ANQGSEA. This CDR3 spans 16 amino acids. CDR3 nucleotides: TGCAGTATCTACTCGACCAGGGGGAGCACCTACAATGAGCAGTTCTTC. This codes for CSIYSTRGSTYNEQFF.

In this sample, this clone turned up once. CDR3 sequence (DNA): TGTGCCAGCAGCCCCTCCCTGTCAGGTACTTATGGCTACACCTTC. It specifies CASSPSLSGTYGYTF. This chain joins TRBV9 and TRBJ1-2; the D is unclear. CDR1 is SGDLS, CDR2 YYNGEE, per germline. This CDR3 contains 15 residues. V was shortened by 4 bases and J by 5 bases, with 18 bases between the two germline ends.

A few counts support this clone. The chain employs TRBV27 and TRBJ1-2, with 7 bases that match TRBD1. The CDR3 has 15 amino acids. The J segment lost 2 bases and the V segment lost 5 bases, leaving 8 bases of the junction unmatched. CDR1 and CDR2 (germline): MNHEY, SMNVEV (reference sequence). The CDR3 nucleotides are TGTGCCAGCAGTCGAGAGACAGGGATCAACTATGGCTACACCTTC. Amino acid sequence: CASSRETGINYGYTF.

This clone came up a few times. The genes are TRBV5-1 and TRBJ1-1; TRBD1 agrees at 8 bases. CDR1 is SGHRS and CDR2 is YFSETQ in the germline V gene. The CDR3 runs 15 residues. Trimming removed 4 bases from V and 4 bases from J; junction bases left unmatched: 9. CDR3 amino acids: CASSPPLGQGTEAFF. As DNA, the CDR3 is TGCGCCAGCAGCCCTCCCTTAGGACAGGGCACTGAAGCTTTCTTT.

This clone occurred a few times. The J gene is TRBJ1-5, the V gene TRBV2, with 8 positions matching TRBD1. The CDR3 totals 13 residues. CDR1 and CDR2 from the germline V gene are SNHLY and FYNNEI. V shed 6 bases and J 7 bases; nucleotides not matched to a gene: 5. CDR3 sequence reads: CASSTGGSQPQHF. The CDR3 region has the DNA TGTGCCAGCAGCACAGGGGGAAGCCAGCCCCAGCATTTT.

The rearrangement uses TRBV9 and TRBJ1-2, with a possible D match to TRBD1 (6 bases). The V end was cut by 4 bases, the J end by 3 bases, with 13 bases between. CDR3 length equals 14 residues. From germline, CDR1 is SGDLS and CDR2 YYNGEE. The CDR3 region has the DNA TGTGCCAGCAGCTCACGGGGGGCCTACTATGGCTACACCTTC. It translates to CASSSRGAYYGYTF.

A note on this clone: Other DNA sequences in the same sample also yield this CDR3. The rearrangement uses TRBV3-1 (or the pseudogene TRBV3-2) and TRBJ1-1; unclear D gene. The CDR3 has 14 amino acids. Germline CDR1 is LGHDT and CDR2 is YNNKEL (reference sequence). Between the trimmed V and J ends, which lost 1 base and 0 bases, there was a span of 6 bases. The CDR3 region is CASSQVNMNTEAFF. Written as DNA, the CDR3 is TGTGCCAGCAGCCAAGTTAATATGAACACTGAAGCTTTCTTT.

The chain employs TRBV6-1 and TRBJ2-1; D unresolved. The ends were cut back, 0 bases at V and 4 bases at J, with 7 bases in the middle. CDR3 size: 14 residues. CDR1 is MNHNS and CDR2 is SASEGT in the germline V gene. The CDR3 reads CASSEASLYNEQFF. The CDR3 DNA reads as TGTGCCAGCAGTGAAGCGTCCTTATACAATGAGCAGTTCTTC.

The chain uses TRBV6-6 and TRBJ2-7; 12 bases are a match to TRBD1. Trimming cost V 5 bases and J 6 bases; bases outside gene matches: 11. CDR1 is MNHNY and CDR2 is SVGAGI in the germline V gene (reference sequence). This CDR3 has 16 residues. CDR3 amino acids: CASSHKEGQGALEQYF. The CDR3, as DNA: TGTGCCAGCAGTCATAAGGAGGGACAGGGGGCTCTCGAGCAGTACTTC.

In its sample, this clone was seen once. V gene TRBV7-8 combines with J gene TRBJ1-5; TRBD1 agrees at 7 bases. The CDR3 totals 14 residues. The V gene end was trimmed by 1 base and the J gene end by 7 bases; junction bases not matched to a gene: 4. Germline-derived CDR1 and CDR2 are SGHVS and FQNEAQ. CDR3 bases: TGTGCCAGCAGCTTAGGACAGGGTCTCCAGCCCCAGCATTTT. This translates into CASSLGQGLQPQHF. Using reference TRBV7-8 and TRBJ1-5 for the parts outside the CDR3, the full variable domain is GAGVSQSPRYKVAKRGQDVALRCDPISGHVSLFWYQQALGQGPEFLTYFQNEAQLDKSGLPSDRFFAERPEGSVSTLKIQRTQQEDSAVYLCASSLGQGLQPQHFGDGTRLSIL.